This TCR beta chain comes out of a study of beta chain features in type 1 diabetes. Regarding the study as a whole: Sampled from patients, naive, central memory and Treg TCRB repertoires appeared more similar than those sampled from healthy donors. PCR may have favored shorter templates equally in patients and controls. Within each of all four CD4+ subsets, Type 1 diabetes patients had TCRB CDR3s that were moderately but significantly shorter.

In this sample, this clone turned up a few times. Its antigen is unknown. Between the trimmed V and J ends, which lost 0 bases and 5 bases, there was a span of 9 bases. CDR1 is SEHNR, CDR2 FQNEAQ, per germline (reference sequence). The CDR3 runs 14 residues. A single heparinised blood sample, averaging roughly 0.11 L, was obtained per donor. Expressed TCRB transcripts were sequenced because the entire RNA isolate underwent reverse transcription. A few million reads were obtained on average from naive, central memory and regulatory T cell samples. The repertoire was sequenced with immunoSEQ multiplex PCR; TCRdb's copy has only in-frame clones and lacks some. The table includes over 300,000 clones, over 7% detected once.

The chain has TRBV7-9 and TRBJ2-3; D possibly corresponds to TRBD1 (5 bases). Material: central memory CD4+ T cells from blood. The TCR originated in a man younger than 40 with type 1 diabetes. The CDR3 DNA reads as TGTGCCAGCAGCTTAGCTACTGGACAAGATACGCAGTATTTT. Translated: CASSLATGQDTQYF.